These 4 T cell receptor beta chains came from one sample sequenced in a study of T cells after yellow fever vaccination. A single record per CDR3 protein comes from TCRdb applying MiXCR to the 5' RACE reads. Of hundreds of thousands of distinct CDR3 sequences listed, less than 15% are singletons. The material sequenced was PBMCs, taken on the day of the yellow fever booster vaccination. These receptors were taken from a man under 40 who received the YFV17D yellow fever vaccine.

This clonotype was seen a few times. The CDR3 sequence: CASAAGETQYF. The CDR3 coding sequence is TGTGCCAGCGCAGCTGGGGAGACCCAGTACTTC. The chain carries TRBV25-1 and TRBJ2-5; D call uncertain. V lost 8 bases to trimming and J lost 5 bases, with 9 bases between them. Germline V gene lookup returns CDR1 MGHDK and CDR2 SYGVNS. The length of the CDR3 is 11 residues.

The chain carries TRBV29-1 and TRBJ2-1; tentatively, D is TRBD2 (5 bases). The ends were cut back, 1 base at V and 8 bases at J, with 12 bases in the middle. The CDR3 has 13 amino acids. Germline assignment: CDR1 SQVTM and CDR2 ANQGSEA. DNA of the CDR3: TGCAGCGTTGAAGGGATAGCGTTTTATGAGCAGTTCTTC. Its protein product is CSVEGIAFYEQFF.

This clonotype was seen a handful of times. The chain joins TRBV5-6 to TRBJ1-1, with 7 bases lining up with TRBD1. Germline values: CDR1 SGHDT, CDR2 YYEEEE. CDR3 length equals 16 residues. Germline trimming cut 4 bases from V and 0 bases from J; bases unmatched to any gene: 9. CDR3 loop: CASSLDRLTMNTEAFF. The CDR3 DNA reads TGTGCCAGCAGCCTGGACAGGTTGACCATGAACACTGAAGCTTTCTTT.

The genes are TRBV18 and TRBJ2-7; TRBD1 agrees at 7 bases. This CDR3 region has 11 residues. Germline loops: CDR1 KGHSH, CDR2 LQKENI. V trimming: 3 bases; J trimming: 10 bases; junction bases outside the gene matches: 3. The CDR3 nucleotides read TGTGCCAGCTCACCGGGGACAGTTCAGTACTTC. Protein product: CASSPGTVQYF.